This is a list of T cell receptor beta chains from one sample in a study of T cells after yellow fever vaccination. MiXCR, run by TCRdb on the 5' RACE reads, gives a single entry per CDR3 protein. The repertoire holds some 250,000 distinct CDR3 sequences, with about 7.1% as singletons. This specimen consisted of CD4+ T cells sorted from PBMCs, obtained 15 days after the yellow fever booster vaccination. The receptor set was obtained from a man between 25 and 39 years old who received the YFV17D yellow fever vaccine. Both conserved end residues are part of each CDR3. A D gene is named only where the DNA matches it firmly. Where a row states a size, it is once, few, many or the class of an expanded clone; other rows omit it.

v_call: TRBV5-1; d_call: NA; j_call: TRBJ2-5; clone_size: NA; cdr3_aa: CASSSRVAEGETQYF; cdr3_nt: TGCGCCAGCAGCTCCAGAGTAGCGGAGGGGGAGACCCAGTACTTC
v_call: TRBV7-2; d_call: TRBD2; j_call: TRBJ2-2; clone_size: NA; cdr3_aa: CASSLRSGRNTGELFF; cdr3_nt: TGTGCCAGCAGCTTAAGGAGCGGGAGAAACACCGGGGAGCTGTTTTTT
v_call: TRBV7-9; d_call: NA; j_call: TRBJ2-3; clone_size: few; cdr3_aa: CAIIYGDHSTDTQYF; cdr3_nt: TGTGCCATCATATACGGGGACCATAGCACAGATACGCAGTATTTT
v_call: TRBV7-8; d_call: NA; j_call: TRBJ2-7; clone_size: few; cdr3_aa: CASSFQGGGYEQYF; cdr3_nt: TGTGCCAGCAGCTTTCAGGGGGGGGGCTACGAGCAGTACTTC
v_call: TRBV2; d_call: TRBD1; j_call: TRBJ1-2; clone_size: many; cdr3_aa: CASRRRQGGGYTF; cdr3_nt: TGTGCCAGCAGGAGAAGACAGGGTGGAGGCTACACCTTC
v_call: TRBV29-1; d_call: TRBD2; j_call: TRBJ2-7; clone_size: few; cdr3_aa: CSVGLAGVSSEQYF; cdr3_nt: TGCAGCGTAGGTCTAGCGGGAGTGTCTTCCGAGCAGTACTTC
v_call: TRBV19; d_call: TRBD1; j_call: TRBJ2-5; clone_size: few; cdr3_aa: CATCRTGLSWGETQYF; cdr3_nt: TGTGCCACCTGCCGGACAGGCCTCTCATGGGGAGAGACCCAGTACTTC
v_call: TRBV20-1; d_call: NA; j_call: TRBJ2-3; clone_size: many; cdr3_aa: CSATLEAYTQYF; cdr3_nt: TGCAGTGCTACCCTGGAGGCATATACGCAGTATTTT
v_call: TRBV7-3; d_call: TRBD1; j_call: TRBJ1-1; clone_size: NA; cdr3_aa: CASSLDRDTVAFF; cdr3_nt: TGTGCCAGCAGCTTAGACAGGGACACTGTAGCTTTCTTT
v_call: TRBV27; d_call: TRBD1; j_call: TRBJ1-2; clone_size: NA; cdr3_aa: CASSIHRQGNYGYTF; cdr3_nt: TGTGCCAGCAGTATCCATCGACAGGGGAACTATGGCTACACCTTC
v_call: TRBV10-3; d_call: NA; j_call: TRBJ1-4; clone_size: once; cdr3_aa: CAISESGNEKLFF; cdr3_nt: TGTGCCATCAGTGAGTCCGGTAATGAAAAACTGTTTTTT